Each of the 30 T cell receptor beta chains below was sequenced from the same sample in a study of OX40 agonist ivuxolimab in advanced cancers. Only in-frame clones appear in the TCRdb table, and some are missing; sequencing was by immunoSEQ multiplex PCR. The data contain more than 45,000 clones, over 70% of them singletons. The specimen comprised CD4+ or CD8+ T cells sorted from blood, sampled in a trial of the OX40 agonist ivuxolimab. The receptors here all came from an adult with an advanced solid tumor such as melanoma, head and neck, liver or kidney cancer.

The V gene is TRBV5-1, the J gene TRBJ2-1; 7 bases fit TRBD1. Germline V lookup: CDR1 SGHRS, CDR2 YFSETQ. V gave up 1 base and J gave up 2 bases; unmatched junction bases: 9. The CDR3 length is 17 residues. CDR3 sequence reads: CASSLLPRQGPYNEQFF. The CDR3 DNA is TGCGCCAGCAGCTTGCTACCTAGACAGGGCCCCTACAATGAGCAGTTCTTC.

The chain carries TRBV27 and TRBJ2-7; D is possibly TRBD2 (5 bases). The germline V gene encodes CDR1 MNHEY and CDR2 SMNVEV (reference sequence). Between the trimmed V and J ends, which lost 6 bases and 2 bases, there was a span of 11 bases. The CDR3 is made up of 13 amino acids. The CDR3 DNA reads TGTGCCAGCAGCAGAGCCGGGGCCTACGAGCAGTACTTC. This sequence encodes CASSRAGAYEQYF.

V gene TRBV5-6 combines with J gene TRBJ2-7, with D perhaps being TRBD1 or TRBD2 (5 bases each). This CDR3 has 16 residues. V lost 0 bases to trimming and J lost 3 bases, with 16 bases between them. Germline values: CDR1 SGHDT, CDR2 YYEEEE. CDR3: CASSLAARVGVYEQYF. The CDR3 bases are TGTGCCAGCAGCTTGGCCGCCAGGGTGGGGGTCTACGAGCAGTACTTC.

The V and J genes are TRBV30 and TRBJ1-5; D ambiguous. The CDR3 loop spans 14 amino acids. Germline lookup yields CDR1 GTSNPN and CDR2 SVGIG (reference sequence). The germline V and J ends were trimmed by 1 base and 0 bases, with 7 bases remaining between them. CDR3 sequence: CAWSGGLSNQPQHF. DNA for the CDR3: TGTGCCTGGAGTGGCGGGCTTAGCAATCAGCCCCAGCATTTT.

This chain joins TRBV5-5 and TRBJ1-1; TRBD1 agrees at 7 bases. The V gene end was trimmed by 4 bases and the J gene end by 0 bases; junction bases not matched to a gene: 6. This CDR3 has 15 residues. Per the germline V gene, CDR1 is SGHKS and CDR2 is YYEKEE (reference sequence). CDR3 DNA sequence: TGTGCCAGCAGCCAAATGACAGGGCTGAACACTGAAGCTTTCTTT. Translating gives CASSQMTGLNTEAFF.

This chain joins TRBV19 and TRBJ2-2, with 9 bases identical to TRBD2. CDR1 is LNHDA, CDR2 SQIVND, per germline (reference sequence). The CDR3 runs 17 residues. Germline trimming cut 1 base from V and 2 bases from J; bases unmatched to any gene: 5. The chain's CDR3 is CASSIGASGTNTGELFF. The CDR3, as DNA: TGTGCCAGTAGTATAGGGGCTAGCGGGACAAACACCGGGGAGCTGTTTTTT.

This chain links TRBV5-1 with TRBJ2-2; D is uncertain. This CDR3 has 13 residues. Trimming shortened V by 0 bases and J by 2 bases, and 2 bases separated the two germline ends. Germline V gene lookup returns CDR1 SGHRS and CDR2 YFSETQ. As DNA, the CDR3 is TGCGCCAGCAGCTTGGATAACACCGGGGAGCTGTTTTTT. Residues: CASSLDNTGELFF.

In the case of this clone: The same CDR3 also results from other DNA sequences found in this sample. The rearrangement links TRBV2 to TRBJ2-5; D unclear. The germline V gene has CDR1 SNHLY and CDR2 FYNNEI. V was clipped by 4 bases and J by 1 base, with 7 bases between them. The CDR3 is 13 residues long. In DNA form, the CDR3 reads TGTGCCAGCAGTGTGCACTCCCAAGAGACCCAGTACTTC. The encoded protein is CASSVHSQETQYF.

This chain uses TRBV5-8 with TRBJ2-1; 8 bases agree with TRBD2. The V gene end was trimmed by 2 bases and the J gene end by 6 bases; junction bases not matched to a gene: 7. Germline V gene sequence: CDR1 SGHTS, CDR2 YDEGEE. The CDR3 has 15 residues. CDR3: CASSLGAGEVNEQFF. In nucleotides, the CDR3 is TGTGCCAGCAGCTTAGGAGCGGGAGAGGTCAATGAGCAGTTCTTC.

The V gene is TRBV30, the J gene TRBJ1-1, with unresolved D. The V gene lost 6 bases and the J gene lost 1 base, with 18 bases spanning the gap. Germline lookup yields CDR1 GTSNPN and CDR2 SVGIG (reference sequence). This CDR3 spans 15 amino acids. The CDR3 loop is CACDTRKLSNTEAFF. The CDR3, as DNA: TGTGCCTGTGACACAAGAAAGCTCTCGAACACTGAAGCTTTCTTT. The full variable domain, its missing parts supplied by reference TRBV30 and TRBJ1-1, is SQTIHQWPATLVQPVGSPLSLECTVEGTSNPNLYWYRQAAGRGLQLLFYSVGIGQISSEVPQNLSASRPQDRQFILSSKKLLLSDSGFYLCACDTRKLSNTEAFFGQGTRLTVV.

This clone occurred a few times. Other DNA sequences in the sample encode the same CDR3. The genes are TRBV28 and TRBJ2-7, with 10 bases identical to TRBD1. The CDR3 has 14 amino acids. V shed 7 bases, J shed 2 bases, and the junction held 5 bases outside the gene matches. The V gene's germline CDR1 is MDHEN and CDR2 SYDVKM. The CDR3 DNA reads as TGTGCCAGCAACGGACAGGGGGAAACCTACGAGCAGTACTTC. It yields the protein CASNGQGETYEQYF. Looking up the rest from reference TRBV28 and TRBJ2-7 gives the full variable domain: DVKVTQSSRYLVKRTGEKVFLECVQDMDHENMFWYRQDPGLGLRLIYFSYDVKMKEKGDIPEGYSVSREKKERFSLILESASTNQTSMYLCASNGQGETYEQYFGPGTRLTVT.

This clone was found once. Written as DNA, the CDR3 is TGTGCCTGGAGTGTAACCGGACCGAACACTGAAGCTTTCTTT. This codes for CAWSVTGPNTEAFF. The chain is built from TRBV30 and TRBJ1-1; no firm D call. The CDR3 runs to 14 residues. Germline CDR1 GTSNPN, CDR2 SVGIG (reference sequence). V was clipped by 0 bases and J by 1 base, with 9 bases between them. Combining the CDR3 with reference TRBV30 and TRBJ1-1 gives the whole variable domain SQTIHQWPATLVQPVGSPLSLECTVEGTSNPNLYWYRQAAGRGLQLLFYSVGIGQISSEVPQNLSASRPQDRQFILSSKKLLLSDSGFYLCAWSVTGPNTEAFFGQGTRLTVV.

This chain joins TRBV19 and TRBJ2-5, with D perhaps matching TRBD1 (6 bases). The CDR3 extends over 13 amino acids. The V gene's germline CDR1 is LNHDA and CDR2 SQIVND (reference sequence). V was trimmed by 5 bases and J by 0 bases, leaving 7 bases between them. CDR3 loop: CASSGGHQETQYF. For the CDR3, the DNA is TGTGCCAGTAGTGGGGGCCACCAAGAGACCCAGTACTTC.

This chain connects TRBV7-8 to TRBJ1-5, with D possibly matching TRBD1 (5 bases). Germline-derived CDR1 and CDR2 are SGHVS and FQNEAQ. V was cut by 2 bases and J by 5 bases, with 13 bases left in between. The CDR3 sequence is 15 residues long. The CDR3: CASSLRSEGYQPQHF. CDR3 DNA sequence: TGTGCCAGCAGCTTACGATCAGAGGGGTATCAGCCCCAGCATTTT.

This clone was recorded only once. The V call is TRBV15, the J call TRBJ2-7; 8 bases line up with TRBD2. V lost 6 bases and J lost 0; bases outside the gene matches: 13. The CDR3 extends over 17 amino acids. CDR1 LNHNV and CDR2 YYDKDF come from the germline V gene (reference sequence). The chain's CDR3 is CATSDPGLAQNSYEQYF. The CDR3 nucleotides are TGTGCCACCAGTGACCCTGGACTAGCTCAAAACTCCTACGAGCAGTACTTC.

The CDR3 here is CASSRNRDGEQFF. In DNA, the CDR3 is TGCGCCAGCAGTCGAAACCGGGACGGTGAGCAGTTCTTC. The chain recombines TRBV10-2 with TRBJ2-1; D assignment may be TRBD1 or TRBD2 (5 bases each). This CDR3 has 13 residues. Looked up from germline, CDR1 is WSHSY and CDR2 is SAAADI. The V gene lost 5 bases and the J gene lost 9 bases, with 14 bases spanning the gap.

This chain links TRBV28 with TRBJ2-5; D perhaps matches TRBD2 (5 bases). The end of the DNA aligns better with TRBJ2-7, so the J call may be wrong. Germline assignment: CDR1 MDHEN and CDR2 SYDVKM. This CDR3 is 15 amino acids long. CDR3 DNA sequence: TGTGCCAGCAGTTTACTCCTAGCCCTCGGCTACGAGCAGTACTTC. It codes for CASSLLLALGYEQYF.

CDR3 DNA sequence: TGCGCCAGCAGCTTGGGGGACAGGGAAGGTGAAAAACTGTTTTTT. It specifies CASSLGDREGEKLFF. The chain couples TRBV5-1 to TRBJ1-4, with 9 bases aligning to TRBD1. The CDR3 length is 15 residues. The V gene end was trimmed by 0 bases and the J gene end by 7 bases; junction bases not matched to a gene: 4. Germline V gives CDR1 SGHRS, CDR2 YFSETQ.

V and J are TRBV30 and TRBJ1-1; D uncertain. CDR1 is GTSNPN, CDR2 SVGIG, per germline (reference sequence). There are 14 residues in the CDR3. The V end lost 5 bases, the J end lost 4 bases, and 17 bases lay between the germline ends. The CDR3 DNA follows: TGTGCCTGGGTGGGTGGCAGGATGGGCACTGAAGCTTTCTTT. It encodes CAWVGGRMGTEAFF.

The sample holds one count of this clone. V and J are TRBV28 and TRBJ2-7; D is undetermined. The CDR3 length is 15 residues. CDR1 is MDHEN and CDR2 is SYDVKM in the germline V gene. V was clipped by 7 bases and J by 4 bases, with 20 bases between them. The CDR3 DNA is TGTGCCAGCACAGTCCTACTATCCGGAATTTACGAGCAGTACTTC. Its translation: CASTVLLSGIYEQYF. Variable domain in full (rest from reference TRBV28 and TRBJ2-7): DVKVTQSSRYLVKRTGEKVFLECVQDMDHENMFWYRQDPGLGLRLIYFSYDVKMKEKGDIPEGYSVSREKKERFSLILESASTNQTSMYLCASTVLLSGIYEQYFGPGTRLTVT.

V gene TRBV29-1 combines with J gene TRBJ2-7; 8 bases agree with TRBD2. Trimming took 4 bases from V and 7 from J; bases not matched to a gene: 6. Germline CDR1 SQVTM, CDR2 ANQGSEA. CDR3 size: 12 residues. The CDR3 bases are TGCAGCGTTGGAGCGGGAGACGGAGAGCAGTACTTC. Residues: CSVGAGDGEQYF.

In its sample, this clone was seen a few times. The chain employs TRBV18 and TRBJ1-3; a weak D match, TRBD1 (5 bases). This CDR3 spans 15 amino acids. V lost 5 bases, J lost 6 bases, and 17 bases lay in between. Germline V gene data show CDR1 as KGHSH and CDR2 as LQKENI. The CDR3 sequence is CASSFSGLHENTIYF. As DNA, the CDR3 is TGTGCCAGCTCATTCTCGGGACTGCACGAAAACACCATATATTTT. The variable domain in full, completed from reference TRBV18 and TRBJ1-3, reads NAGVMQNPRHLVRRRGQEARLRCSPMKGHSHVYWYRQLPEEGLKFMVYLQKENIIDESGMPKERFSAEFPKEGPSILRIQQVVRGDSAAYFCASSFSGLHENTIYFGEGSWLTVV.

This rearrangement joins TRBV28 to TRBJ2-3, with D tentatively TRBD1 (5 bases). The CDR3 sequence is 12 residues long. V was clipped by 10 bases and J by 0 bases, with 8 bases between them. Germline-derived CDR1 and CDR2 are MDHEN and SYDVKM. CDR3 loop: CAIQASTDTQYF. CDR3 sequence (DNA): TGTGCCATACAGGCTAGCACAGATACGCAGTATTTT.

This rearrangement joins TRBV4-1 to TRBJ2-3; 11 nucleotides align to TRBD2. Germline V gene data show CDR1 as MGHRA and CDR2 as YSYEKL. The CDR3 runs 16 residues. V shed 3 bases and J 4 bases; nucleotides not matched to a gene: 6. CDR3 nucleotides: TGCGCCAGCAGCCAGACCGGGACTAGCGGTTCAGATACGCAGTATTTT. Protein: CASSQTGTSGSDTQYF.

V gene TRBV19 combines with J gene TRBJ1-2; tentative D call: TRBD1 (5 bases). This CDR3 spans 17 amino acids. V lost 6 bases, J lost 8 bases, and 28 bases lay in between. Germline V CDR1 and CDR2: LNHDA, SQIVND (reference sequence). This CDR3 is CASSPPGTLQRSRGYTF. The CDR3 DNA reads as TGTGCCAGTAGCCCACCGGGGACTCTCCAACGAAGTCGGGGCTACACCTTC.

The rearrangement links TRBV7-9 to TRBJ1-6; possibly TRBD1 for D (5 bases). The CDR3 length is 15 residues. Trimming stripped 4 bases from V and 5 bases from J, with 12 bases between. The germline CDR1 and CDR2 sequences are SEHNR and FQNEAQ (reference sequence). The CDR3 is CASSSFTGDNSPLHF. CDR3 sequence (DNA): TGTGCCAGCAGCTCTTTCACAGGAGATAATTCACCCCTCCACTTT.

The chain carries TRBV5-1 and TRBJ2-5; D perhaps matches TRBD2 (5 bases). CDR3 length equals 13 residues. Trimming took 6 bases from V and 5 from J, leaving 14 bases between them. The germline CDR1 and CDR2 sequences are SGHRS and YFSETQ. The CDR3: CASTGEVKETQYF. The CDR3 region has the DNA TGCGCCAGCACCGGGGAAGTAAAGGAGACCCAGTACTTC.

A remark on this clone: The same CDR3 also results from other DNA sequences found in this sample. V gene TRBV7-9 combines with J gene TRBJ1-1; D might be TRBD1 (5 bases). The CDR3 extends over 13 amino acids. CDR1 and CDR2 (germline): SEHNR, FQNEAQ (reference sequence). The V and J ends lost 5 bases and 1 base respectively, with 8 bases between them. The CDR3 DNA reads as TGTGCCAGCAGCAGTCAGGGGAACACTGAAGCTTTCTTT. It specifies CASSSQGNTEAFF.

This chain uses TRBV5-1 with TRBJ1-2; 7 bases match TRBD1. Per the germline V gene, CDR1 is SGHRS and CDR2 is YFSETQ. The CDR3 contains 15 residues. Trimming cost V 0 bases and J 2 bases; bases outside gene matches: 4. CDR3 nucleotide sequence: TGCGCCAGCAGCTTGGAATCGACAGGGAACTATGGCTACACCTTC. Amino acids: CASSLESTGNYGYTF. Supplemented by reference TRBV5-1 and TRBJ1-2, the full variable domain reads KAGVTQTPRYLIKTRGQQVTLSCSPISGHRSVSWYQQTPGQGLQFLFEYFSETQRNKGNFPGRFSGRQFSNSRSEMNVSTLELGDSALYLCASSLESTGNYGYTFGSGTRLTVV.

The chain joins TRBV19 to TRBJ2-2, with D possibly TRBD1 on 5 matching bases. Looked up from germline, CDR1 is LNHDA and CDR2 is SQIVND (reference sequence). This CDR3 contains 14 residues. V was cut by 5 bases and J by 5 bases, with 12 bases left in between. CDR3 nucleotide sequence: TGTGCCAGTAGTCCCAGGAAGGGGACCGGGGAGCTGTTTTTT. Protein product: CASSPRKGTGELFF. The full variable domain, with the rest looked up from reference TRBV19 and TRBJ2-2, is DGGITQSPKYLFRKEGQNVTLSCEQNLNHDAMYWYRQDPGQGLRLIYYSQIVNDFQKGDIAEGYSVSREKKESFPLTVTSAQKNPTAFYLCASSPRKGTGELFFGEGSRLTVL.